This is a list of T cell receptor beta chains from one sample in a study of T cells in localized non-small cell lung cancer. Produced via immunoSEQ multiplex PCR; TCRdb's table is partial and in-frame only. Here the sample spans around 50,000 clones, 75% to 90% being singletons. Sequencing was performed on peripheral blood, taken before any cancer treatment. The receptors come from a male donor at least 60 years old with stage III squamous cell lung carcinoma. Both conserved end residues are part of each CDR3. A D gene is named only where the DNA matches it firmly. A clone size is listed for some rows: how often the clone was seen (once, few, many), or a class if it is expanded.

size	V	J	length	D	CDR3	DNA
.	TRBV7-2	TRBJ2-5	15	TRBD2	CASSLNAGGGETQYF	TGTGCCAGCAGCTTAAACGCGGGGGGGGGAGAGACCCAGTACTTC
.	TRBV19	TRBJ2-6	16	TRBD1	CASRVTGGPGANVLTF	TGTGCCAGTAGGGTAACAGGGGGTCCTGGGGCCAACGTCCTGACTTTC
.	TRBV27	TRBJ1-1	13	TRBD1	CASSRYRGPEAFF	TGTGCCAGCAGCCGATACAGGGGGCCTGAAGCTTTCTTT
few	TRBV4-1	TRBJ2-5	15	TRBD1	CASSQGGQGQETQYF	TGCGCCAGCAGCCAAGGAGGACAGGGCCAAGAGACCCAGTACTTC
.	TRBV5-1	TRBJ1-6	14	.	CASSGVGENSPLHF	TGCGCCAGCAGTGGAGTAGGGGAGAATTCACCCCTCCACTTT
once	TRBV7-2	TRBJ1-2	16	.	CASSQPGGTQRGGYTF	TGTGCCAGCAGTCAACCGGGAGGGACCCAGAGGGGTGGCTACACCTTC
.	TRBV19	TRBJ2-1	16	TRBD2	CASSILSGSSYNEQFF	TGTGCCAGTAGTATATTGAGCGGGAGCTCCTACAATGAGCAGTTCTTC
.	TRBV5-5	TRBJ2-7	15	.	CASSFLESASYEQYF	TGTGCCAGCAGCTTTCTGGAGTCGGCATCCTACGAGCAGTACTTC
.	TRBV6-1	TRBJ1-2	17	TRBD1	CASSEDSRQGGFGGYTF	TGTGCCAGCAGTGAAGATTCGAGACAGGGAGGGTTCGGTGGCTACACCTTC
.	TRBV29-1	TRBJ2-5	14	TRBD1	CSVDGYRGRETQYF	TGCAGCGTTGATGGTTACAGGGGGAGGGAGACCCAGTACTTC
.	TRBV19	TRBJ1-5	14	.	CASSISTKNQPQHF	TGTGCCAGTAGTATTTCGACCAAAAATCAGCCCCAGCATTTT
.	TRBV5-6	TRBJ2-1	15	.	CASSPTRAASHEQFF	TGTGCCAGCAGCCCCACACGGGCCGCATCGCACGAGCAGTTCTTC
.	TRBV15	TRBJ1-4	18	TRBD1	CATSRDLIGTGGNEKLFF	TGTGCCACCAGCAGAGATTTAATCGGGACAGGGGGTAATGAAAAACTGTTTTTT
.	TRBV5-4	TRBJ2-7	15	TRBD2	CASSLRQGGSYEQYF	TGTGCCAGCAGCTTGCGGCAGGGAGGGTCCTACGAGCAGTACTTC
.	TRBV11-2	TRBJ2-7	14	.	CASSLAGRVNEQYF	TGTGCCAGCAGCTTAGCAGGCAGGGTCAACGAGCAGTACTTC
.	TRBV21-1	TRBJ1-6	16	.	CASSDHETGSISPLHF	TGTGCCAGCAGCGACCATGAGACAGGGTCTATATCACCCCTCCACTTT
.	TRBV9	TRBJ1-3	17	.	CASSGGPDSRTGNTIYF	TGTGCCAGCAGCGGAGGACCGGACAGCCGAACTGGAAACACCATATATTTT
.	TRBV7-3	TRBJ2-3	16	TRBD2	CASSLRLAGEGDTQYF	TGTGCCAGCAGCTTAAGGCTAGCGGGGGAAGGAGATACGCAGTATTTT
.	TRBV11-3	TRBJ2-7	17	TRBD2	CASSLASPGEGPYEQYF	TGTGCCAGCAGCTTAGCTTCCCCGGGGGAGGGACCCTACGAGCAGTACTTC
.	TRBV19	TRBJ2-1	15	TRBD2	CASRPQRGRVDEQFF	TGTGCCAGTAGACCCCAACGGGGGAGGGTCGATGAGCAGTTCTTC
.	TRBV21-1	TRBJ1-5	18	.	CASSKRGDAGLSNQPQHF	TGTGCCAGCAGCAAGCGGGGAGACGCAGGCCTTAGCAATCAGCCCCAGCATTTT
.	TRBV4-3	TRBJ1-1	14	.	CASSQDRGLTEAFF	TGCGCCAGCAGCCAAGATCGAGGATTAACTGAAGCTTTCTTT
few	TRBV27	TRBJ1-5	14	.	CASSLAWTDQPQHF	TGTGCCAGCAGTTTAGCCTGGACGGATCAGCCCCAGCATTTT
.	TRBV5-6	TRBJ1-1	14	.	CASTLRGGRTEAFF	TGTGCCAGCACCCTGCGGGGGGGCCGAACTGAAGCTTTCTTT
.	TRBV30	TRBJ2-7	12	TRBD1	CAWSGQGYEQYF	TGTGCCTGGAGTGGACAGGGCTACGAGCAGTACTTC
.	TRBV11-1	TRBJ2-5	16	.	CASSFSLRTHKETQYF	TGTGCCAGCAGCTTCTCCCTGAGGACACATAAAGAGACCCAGTACTTC
once	TRBV30	TRBJ2-1	16	TRBD2	CAWSVRGLASYNEQFF	TGTGCCTGGAGTGTACGGGGACTAGCATCCTACAATGAGCAGTTCTTC
.	TRBV7-9	TRBJ2-1	17	TRBD2	CASSLAGGLAGAREQFF	TGTGCCAGCAGCTTAGCAGGGGGTCTAGCGGGAGCTCGCGAGCAGTTCTTC
.	TRBV18	TRBJ2-2	12	.	CASSPEAGELFF	TGTGCCAGCTCACCGGAAGCCGGGGAGCTGTTTTTT
.	TRBV4-2	TRBJ1-2	15	.	CASSQSGTKNYGYTF	TGTGCCAGCAGCCAGTCCGGGACCAAAAACTATGGCTACACCTTC
.	TRBV11-1	TRBJ2-1	15	.	CASSLSSGTYNEQFF	TGTGCCAGCAGCTTATCGAGCGGTACCTACAATGAGCAGTTCTTC
few	TRBV19	TRBJ2-1	17	.	CASIASANPEGWNEQFF	TGTGCCAGTATTGCTAGCGCGAACCCGGAGGGGTGGAATGAGCAGTTCTTC
.	TRBV5-4	TRBJ2-1	13	TRBD2	CASSRTSGNEQFF	TGTGCCAGCAGCCGGACTAGCGGCAATGAGCAGTTCTTC
.	TRBV9	TRBJ2-5	14	.	CASSAHVLQETQYF	TGTGCCAGCAGCGCCCATGTCTTGCAAGAGACCCAGTACTTC
.	TRBV18	TRBJ2-7	13	.	CASSPSDSYEQYF	TGTGCCAGCTCACCATCCGACTCCTACGAGCAGTACTTC
.	TRBV5-1	TRBJ2-7	14	TRBD2	CASSPSGRAGEQYF	TGCGCCAGCAGCCCGAGCGGGAGGGCTGGCGAGCAGTACTTC
.	TRBV30	TRBJ1-4	13	.	CAWSVGLDEKLFF	TGTGCCTGGAGCGTGGGGCTTGATGAAAAACTGTTTTTT
.	TRBV6-1	TRBJ2-3	11	.	CASRDVNTQYF	TGTGCCAGCAGGGACGTGAATACGCAGTATTTT
.	TRBV4-1	TRBJ2-3	16	.	CASSQGPGGSTDTQYF	TGCGCCAGCAGCCAAGGACCTGGAGGTAGCACAGATACGCAGTATTTT
.	TRBV5-1	TRBJ1-5	19	.	CASSIRVPGKPNSNQPQHF	TGCGCCAGCAGCATCAGGGTACCAGGAAAACCTAATAGCAATCAGCCCCAGCATTTT
.	TRBV28	TRBJ2-2	20	.	CASSPYLTGTRRGNTGELFF	TGTGCCAGCAGCCCGTACCTCACCGGGACAAGGAGGGGGAACACCGGGGAGCTGTTTTTT
.	TRBV28	TRBJ1-3	14	.	CASSLTPPRNTIYF	TGTGCCAGCAGTTTAACCCCCCCTAGGAACACCATATATTTT
.	TRBV28	TRBJ2-7	15	TRBD1	CASIPSQTGVHEQYF	TGTGCCAGCATCCCCTCGCAAACAGGGGTCCACGAGCAGTACTTC
.	TRBV4-2	TRBJ2-1	16	.	CAGSQESTSSYNEQFF	TGTGCCGGCAGCCAAGAGTCTACTAGCTCCTACAATGAGCAGTTCTTC
.	TRBV11-2	TRBJ2-7	16	TRBD2	CASSLLPSGGTYEQYF	TGTGCCAGCAGCCTATTACCTAGCGGAGGGACCTACGAGCAGTACTTC
.	TRBV20-1	TRBJ2-2	11	.	CSATGTGELFF	TGCAGTGCTACTGGGACCGGGGAGCTGTTTTTT
.	TRBV27	TRBJ2-3	16	.	CASRTITQGRADTQYF	TGTGCCAGCAGAACCATAACTCAGGGTAGGGCAGATACGCAGTATTTT
.	TRBV15	TRBJ2-5	14	.	CATSRGTERETQYF	TGTGCCACCAGCAGAGGGACAGAGAGGGAGACCCAGTACTTC